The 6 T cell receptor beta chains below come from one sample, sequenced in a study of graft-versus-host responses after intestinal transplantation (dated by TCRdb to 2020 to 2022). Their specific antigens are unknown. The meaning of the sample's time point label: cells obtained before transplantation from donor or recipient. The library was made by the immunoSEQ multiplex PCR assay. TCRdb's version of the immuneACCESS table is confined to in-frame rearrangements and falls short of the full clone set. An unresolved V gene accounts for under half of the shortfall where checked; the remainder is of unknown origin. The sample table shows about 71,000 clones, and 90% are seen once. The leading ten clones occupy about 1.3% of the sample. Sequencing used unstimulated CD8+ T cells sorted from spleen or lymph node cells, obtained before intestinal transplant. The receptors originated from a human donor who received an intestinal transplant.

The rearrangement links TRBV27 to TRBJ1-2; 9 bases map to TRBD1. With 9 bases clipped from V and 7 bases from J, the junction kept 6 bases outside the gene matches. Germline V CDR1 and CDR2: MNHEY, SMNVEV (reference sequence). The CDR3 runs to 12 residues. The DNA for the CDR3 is TGTGCCAGGACCGGGACAGGGAGTGGCTACACCTTC. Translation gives CARTGTGSGYTF.

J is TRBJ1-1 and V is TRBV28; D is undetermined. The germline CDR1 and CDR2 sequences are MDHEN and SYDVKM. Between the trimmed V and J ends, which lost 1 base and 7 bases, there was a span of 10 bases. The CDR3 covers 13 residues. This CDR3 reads CASSLYGIGEAFF. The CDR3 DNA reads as TGTGCCAGCAGTTTATACGGGATAGGTGAAGCTTTCTTT.

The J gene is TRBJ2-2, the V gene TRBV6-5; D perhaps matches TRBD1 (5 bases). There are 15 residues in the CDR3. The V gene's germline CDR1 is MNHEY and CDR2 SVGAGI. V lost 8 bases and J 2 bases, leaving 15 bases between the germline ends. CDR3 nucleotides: TGTGCCAGCCAGGGTTACAGAACCAACACCGGGGAGCTGTTTTTT. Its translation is CASQGYRTNTGELFF.

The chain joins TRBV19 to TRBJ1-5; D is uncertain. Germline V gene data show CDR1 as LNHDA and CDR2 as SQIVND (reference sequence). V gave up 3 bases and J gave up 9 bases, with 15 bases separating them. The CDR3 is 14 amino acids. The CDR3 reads CASSIQTDPWPQHF. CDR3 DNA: TGTGCCAGTAGTATTCAAACAGACCCATGGCCCCAGCATTTT.

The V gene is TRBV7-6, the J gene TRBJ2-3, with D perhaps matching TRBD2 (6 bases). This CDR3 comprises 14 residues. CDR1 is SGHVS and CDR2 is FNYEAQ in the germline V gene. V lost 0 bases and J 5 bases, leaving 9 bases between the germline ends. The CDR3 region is CASSLAGGEDTQYF. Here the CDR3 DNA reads TGTGCCAGCAGCTTAGCGGGGGGAGAAGATACGCAGTATTTT. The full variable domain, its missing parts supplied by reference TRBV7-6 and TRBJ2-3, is GAGVSQSPRYKVTKRGQDVALRCDPISGHVSLYWYRQALGQGPEFLTYFNYEAQQDKSGLPNDRFSAERPEGSISTLTIQRTEQRDSAMYRCASSLAGGEDTQYFGPGTRLTVL.

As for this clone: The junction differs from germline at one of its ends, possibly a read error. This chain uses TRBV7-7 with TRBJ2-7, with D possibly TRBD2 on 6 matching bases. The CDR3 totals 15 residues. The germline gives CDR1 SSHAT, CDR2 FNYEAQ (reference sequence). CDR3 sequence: CASSLALGSSYEQYF. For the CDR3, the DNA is TGTGCTAGCAGCTTAGCGCTCGGGAGCTCCTACGAGCAGTACTTC. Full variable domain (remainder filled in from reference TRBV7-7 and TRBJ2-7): GAGVSQSPRYKVTKRGQDVTLRCDPISSHATLYWYQQALGQGPEFLTYFNYEAQPDKSGLPSDRFSAERPEGSISTLTIQRTEQRDSAMYRCASSLALGSSYEQYFGPGTRLTVT.